Each of the 8 T cell receptor beta chains below was sequenced from the same sample in a study of T cell repertoires in cytomegalovirus infection (dated by TCRdb to between 2018 and 2021). TCRdb names Illumina HiSeq 1500 as the instrument used. In TCRdb, the public reads were trimmed at Q25 with fastp and aligned with MiXCR, with productive beta chains retained. All rows with the same CDR3 protein become a single entry with the most common DNA and genes. The sample table contains 550,000 to 850,000 distinct CDR3 sequences; only one count was recorded for around 35% of them. The ten most abundant clones make up approximately 18% of the sample. The treatment or condition tag for this specimen amounts to: in vitro stimulation with specific CMV peptide epitopes to enrich CMV-specific T cells. These TCRs' antigens remain unknown. Sequencing used cultured PBMCs, obtained from culture after CMV antigen stimulation. Receptor source: a human donor in good health (CMV status not recorded). Some clones in this sample may be carry-over from other donors' samples.

This clonotype has only a few counts. The chain joins TRBV7-2 to TRBJ1-6; a weak D match, TRBD1 (6 bases). Per the germline V gene, CDR1 is SGHTA and CDR2 is FQGNSA. The CDR3 runs to 17 residues. V lost 1 base to trimming and J lost 6 bases, with 16 bases between them. CDR3 coding DNA: TGTGCCAGCAGCTTAGTCGTGTCAGGGGCTATTAATTCACCCCTCCACTTT. Its translation: CASSLVVSGAINSPLHF.

The V and J genes are TRBV7-6 and TRBJ1-1; a possible D gene is TRBD1 (5 bases). The CDR3 is 13 amino acids. Trimming took off 7 bases at V and 3 bases at J, with 12 bases between the two ends. The germline V gene encodes CDR1 SGHVS and CDR2 FNYEAQ. The CDR3 coding sequence is TGTGCCAGCACCCCTCGGGGGTACACTGAAGCTTTCTTT. Translating gives CASTPRGYTEAFF.

The genes are TRBV10-3 and TRBJ2-2, with TRBD1 as a possible D gene (6 bases). V dropped 6 bases and J dropped 3 bases, with 14 bases sitting between them. In germline, CDR1 is ENHRY, CDR2 SYGVKD. The CDR3 runs 15 residues. The CDR3 DNA reads TGTGCCATCAGCGTCAGGGGCCCGGACACCGGGGAGCTGTTTTTT. Its protein is CAISVRGPDTGELFF.

This clonotype was seen a handful of times. V usage is TRBV19 and J usage is TRBJ2-2, with D unresolved. Trimming left V 7 bases short and J 1 base short, with 10 bases between. The CDR3 is 14 amino acids. CDR1 and CDR2 (germline): LNHDA, SQIVND (reference sequence). The CDR3 DNA reads as TGTGCCAGTAAACAGCAGGAGAACACCGGGGAGCTGTTTTTT. Protein product: CASKQQENTGELFF.

The sample holds many counts of this clonotype. This chain uses TRBV12-3 or TRBV12-4 with TRBJ2-5; 8 nucleotides agree with TRBD2. Losses at the gene ends were 6 bases for V and 5 bases for J; bases not matched to a gene: 5. The CDR3 contains 13 residues. This CDR3 reads CASSFTGGETQYF. CDR3 DNA: TGTGCCAGCAGCTTTACGGGGGGGGAGACCCAGTACTTC.

In its sample, this clonotype was seen a few times. The chain has TRBV7-2 and TRBJ2-5; D possibly matches TRBD1 or TRBD2 (6 bases each). Trimming cost V 2 bases and J 6 bases, with 22 bases left between them. The CDR3 runs 17 residues. Germline values: CDR1 SGHTA, CDR2 FQGNSA. The CDR3 region is CASSLNFGGGSLKTQYF. The CDR3 DNA reads TGTGCCAGCAGCTTAAATTTCGGAGGGGGGAGTTTGAAGACCCAGTACTTC.

This clonotype has a handful of counts. V gene TRBV7-2 combines with J gene TRBJ2-2, with TRBD1 matching over 8 bases. Germline V gives CDR1 SGHTA, CDR2 FQGNSA. J lost 6 bases, V lost 5 bases, and 17 bases had no gene match. This CDR3 has 18 amino acids. The CDR3 nucleotides are TGTGCCAGCAGCCCACAGACAGGGGCGACGATTGTTTCCGGGGAGCTGTTTTTT. Translation gives CASSPQTGATIVSGELFF. Supplemented by reference TRBV7-2 and TRBJ2-2, the full variable domain reads GAGVSQSPSNKVTEKGKDVELRCDPISGHTALYWYRQSLGQGLEFLIYFQGNSAPDKSGLPSDRFSAERTGGSVSTLTIQRTQQEDSAVYLCASSPQTGATIVSGELFFGEGSRLTVL.

The chain joins TRBV12-3 or TRBV12-4 to TRBJ2-5; D is perhaps TRBD1 (6 bases). V was cut by 7 bases and J by 5 bases, with 14 bases left in between. This CDR3 is 13 amino acids long. The CDR3 is CASKNTRGETQYF. The CDR3 region has the DNA TGTGCCAGCAAGAATACAAGGGGGGAGACCCAGTACTTC.